Listed here are 18 T cell receptor beta chains from one sample, sequenced in a study of cytomegalovirus exposure and HLA in healthy donors. Profiling relied on immunoSEQ multiplex PCR, and the TCRdb table lists in-frame clones only, not all of them. This table has 190,000 or so clones, more than 65% appearing once. The sequencing sample was made of PBMCs. These receptors were obtained from a woman aged 25 to 39 in good health and CMV-seropositive.

The rearrangement uses TRBV30 and TRBJ1-2; 7 bases match TRBD1. The CDR3 spans 16 residues. Unmatched junction bases numbered 14, after V lost 2 bases and J lost 5 bases. Germline V gives CDR1 GTSNPN, CDR2 SVGIG (reference sequence). CDR3 residues: CAWSLTGTPIWYGYTF. The DNA of the CDR3 is TGTGCCTGGAGTCTGACAGGGACTCCTATTTGGTATGGCTACACCTTC.

The chain employs TRBV27 and TRBJ2-1, with TRBD1 identical over 12 bases. The germline V gene has CDR1 MNHEY and CDR2 SMNVEV (reference sequence). This CDR3 contains 14 residues. J was trimmed by 7 bases and V by 8 bases; bases with no gene match: 6. CDR3 sequence: CASRGQGALNEQFF. The CDR3 DNA is TGTGCCAGCCGGGGACAGGGGGCGTTAAATGAGCAGTTCTTC.

This chain connects TRBV5-6 to TRBJ2-7, with D perhaps TRBD2 (5 bases). Trimming stripped 3 bases from V and 5 bases from J, with 12 bases between. Looked up from germline, CDR1 is SGHDT and CDR2 is YYEEEE. There are 13 residues in the CDR3. CDR3 loop: CASSSRDANEQYF. The DNA of the CDR3 is TGTGCCAGCAGCTCGAGGGATGCCAACGAGCAGTACTTC.

The J gene is TRBJ2-3, the V gene TRBV19; TRBD1 is a possible D gene (5 bases). CDR1 and CDR2 (germline): LNHDA, SQIVND (reference sequence). CDR3 length: 13 residues. V lost 6 bases and J lost 0, with 7 bases in between. The CDR3 loop reads CASRAGSTDTQYF. The DNA for the CDR3 is TGTGCCAGTAGGGCAGGGAGCACAGATACGCAGTATTTT.

The genes are TRBV5-1 and TRBJ2-1; TRBD2 matches at 9 bases. Trimming removed 4 bases from V and 10 bases from J; junction bases left unmatched: 9. Germline CDR1 reads SGHRS; CDR2 reads YFSETQ. This CDR3 has 14 residues. Here the CDR3 DNA reads TGCGCCAGCAGCCCGACTAGCGGTTTTTGGGAGCAGTTCTTC. Translating gives CASSPTSGFWEQFF. The full variable domain, with the rest looked up from reference TRBV5-1 and TRBJ2-1, is KAGVTQTPRYLIKTRGQQVTLSCSPISGHRSVSWYQQTPGQGLQFLFEYFSETQRNKGNFPGRFSGRQFSNSRSEMNVSTLELGDSALYLCASSPTSGFWEQFFGPGTRLTVL.

This chain links TRBV7-2 with TRBJ2-7; 9 positions agree with TRBD2. The CDR3 is made up of 16 amino acids. Per the germline V gene, CDR1 is SGHTA and CDR2 is FQGNSA. V dropped 5 bases and J dropped 1; count of bases not matched to a gene: 9. CDR3 nucleotide sequence: TGTGCCAGCAGCGCAACGCGGGCGGGAGGGTCCTACGAGCAGTACTTC. It specifies CASSATRAGGSYEQYF.

This clone was detected only a few times. The V call is TRBV5-5, the J call TRBJ1-1; D unclear. CDR3 length equals 13 residues. Germline CDR1 and CDR2: SGHKS and YYEKEE (reference sequence). Trimming removed 0 bases from V and 1 base from J, with 4 bases in between. CDR3 sequence: CASSLARNTEAFF. The CDR3, as DNA: TGTGCCAGCAGCTTGGCTAGGAACACTGAAGCTTTCTTT.

The chain has TRBV4-1 and TRBJ2-1; TRBD2 matches 9 bases. Germline V gene lookup returns CDR1 MGHRA and CDR2 YSYEKL. The CDR3 extends over 15 amino acids. V shed 0 bases, J shed 7 bases, and the junction held 4 bases outside the gene matches. The CDR3 spells CASSQDSGRGNEQFF. The CDR3 region has the DNA TGCGCCAGCAGCCAAGATAGCGGGAGAGGGAATGAGCAGTTCTTC.

The chain has TRBV2 and TRBJ2-3, with TRBD1 as a possible D gene (6 bases). The CDR3 totals 16 residues. Germline loops: CDR1 SNHLY, CDR2 FYNNEI. V was trimmed by 4 bases and J by 7 bases, leaving 21 bases between them. Written as DNA, the CDR3 is TGTGCCAGCAGTGGACGGCCCGGGACATCAATTCATACGCAGTATTTT. It yields the protein CASSGRPGTSIHTQYF.

This chain joins TRBV5-1 and TRBJ1-1; D uncertain. The CDR3 is 13 residues long. Trimming took 4 bases from V and 2 from J, leaving 9 bases between them. The germline gives CDR1 SGHRS, CDR2 YFSETQ. CDR3 sequence (DNA): TGCGCCAGCAGCATAGGGAGTAACACTGAAGCTTTCTTT. Its protein product is CASSIGSNTEAFF.

The CDR3 region has the DNA TGTGCCACCAGCAATGCCCGGCGGGGGCTGGTCGGCACTGAAGCTTTCTTT. Translated: CATSNARRGLVGTEAFF. V gene TRBV15 combines with J gene TRBJ1-1; maybe TRBD1 (6 bases). The germline V gene encodes CDR1 LNHNV and CDR2 YYDKDF (reference sequence). The CDR3 loop spans 17 amino acids. The V and J ends lost 4 bases and 4 bases respectively, with 22 bases between them.

The chain couples TRBV29-1 to TRBJ2-1, with 8 bases identical to TRBD2. Per the germline V gene, CDR1 is SQVTM and CDR2 is ANQGSEA. The CDR3 covers 11 residues. V dropped 7 bases and J dropped 8; count of bases not matched to a gene: 4. CDR3 sequence: CSAREGDEQFF. Here the CDR3 DNA reads TGCAGCGCCCGGGAGGGGGATGAGCAGTTCTTC.

The chain has TRBV7-9 and TRBJ2-1; the D gene is possibly TRBD1 (6 bases). Germline V gene lookup returns CDR1 SEHNR and CDR2 FQNEAQ (reference sequence). This CDR3 region has 12 residues. The V and J ends lost 3 bases and 8 bases respectively, with 8 bases between them. CDR3 sequence: CASSFRGDEQFF. CDR3 bases: TGTGCCAGCAGCTTCAGGGGCGATGAGCAGTTCTTC.

The rearrangement joins TRBV2 to TRBJ1-1; maybe TRBD1 (5 bases). The CDR3 has 13 residues. From germline, CDR1 is SNHLY and CDR2 FYNNEI. Trimming left V 6 bases short and J 0 bases short, with 8 bases between. DNA for the CDR3: TGTGCCAGCAGGGCACAGGTGAACACTGAAGCTTTCTTT. It yields the protein CASRAQVNTEAFF.

This chain connects TRBV2 to TRBJ1-1; D not resolved. CDR1 SNHLY and CDR2 FYNNEI come from the germline V gene. Trimming removed 11 bases at V and 5 bases at J, with 21 bases between. This CDR3 is 14 amino acids long. In DNA, the CDR3 is TGTGCCCTCCCACGGGAGGTTTTAGGGACTGAAGCTTTCTTT. This sequence encodes CALPREVLGTEAFF.

The genes are TRBV15 and TRBJ2-7; D ambiguous. Germline V gene sequence: CDR1 LNHNV, CDR2 YYDKDF (reference sequence). Trimming removed 0 bases at V and 0 bases at J, with 9 bases between. The CDR3 consists of 15 residues. The CDR3 region is CATSRDLAVSYEQYF. The CDR3 nucleotides are TGTGCCACCAGCAGAGATCTGGCAGTCTCCTACGAGCAGTACTTC.

The chain couples TRBV28 to TRBJ1-1; TRBD1 agrees at 9 bases. V lost 2 bases, J lost 4 bases, and 8 bases stayed unmatched. The CDR3 has 16 amino acids. Germline CDR1 is MDHEN and CDR2 is SYDVKM. CDR3 protein: CASSLPGTGMGTEAFF. CDR3 nucleotides: TGTGCCAGCAGTTTACCCGGGACAGGGATGGGCACTGAAGCTTTCTTT.

J is TRBJ2-1 and V is TRBV2, with TRBD1 matching 9 bases. With 3 bases clipped from V and 8 bases from J, the junction kept 5 bases outside the gene matches. The CDR3 totals 14 residues. Per germline, CDR1 SNHLY and CDR2 FYNNEI. In DNA, the CDR3 is TGTGCCAGCAGTGAGGGACAGGGATGGGATGAGCAGTTCTTC. It yields the protein CASSEGQGWDEQFF.